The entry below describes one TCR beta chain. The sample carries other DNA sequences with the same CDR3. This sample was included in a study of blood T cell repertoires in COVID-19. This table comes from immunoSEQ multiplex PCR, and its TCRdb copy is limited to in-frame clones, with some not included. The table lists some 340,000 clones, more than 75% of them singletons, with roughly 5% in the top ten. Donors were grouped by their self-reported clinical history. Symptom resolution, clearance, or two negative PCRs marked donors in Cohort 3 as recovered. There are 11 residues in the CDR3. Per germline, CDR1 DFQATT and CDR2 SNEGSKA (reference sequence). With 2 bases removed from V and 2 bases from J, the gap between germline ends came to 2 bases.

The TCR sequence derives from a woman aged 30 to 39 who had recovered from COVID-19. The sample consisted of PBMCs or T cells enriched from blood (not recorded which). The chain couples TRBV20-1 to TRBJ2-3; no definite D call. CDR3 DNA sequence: TGCAGTGCTAGACTCACAGATACGCAGTATTTT. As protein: CSARLTDTQYF.